This passage covers 10 T cell receptor beta chains from one sample sequenced in a study of T cell responses to AZD1222 COVID-19 vaccine. The method was immunoSEQ multiplex PCR; TCRdb's version includes in-frame clones alone and lacks a portion of them. The top ten clones hold about 3% of a sample with 140,000 or so clones, roughly 88% of them seen once. The sequencing here drew on peripheral blood, taken on day 0 of AZD1222 vaccination. These receptors were taken from an adult in good health.

This chain uses TRBV2 with TRBJ1-1; no clear D. V was shortened by 2 bases and J by 11 bases, with 21 bases between the two germline ends. Germline CDR1 and CDR2: SNHLY and FYNNEI. The CDR3 extends over 15 amino acids. CDR3 sequence reads: CASSEFVEIQKRAFF. For the CDR3, the DNA is TGTGCCAGCAGTGAATTCGTGGAGATTCAAAAGAGGGCTTTCTTT.

The genes are TRBV7-2 and TRBJ2-1, with D possibly TRBD1 on 5 matching bases. CDR3 length: 13 residues. CDR1 is SGHTA and CDR2 is FQGNSA in the germline V gene. Trimming removed 5 bases from V and 5 bases from J, with 10 bases in between. The CDR3 region has the DNA TGTGCCAGCAGCCAAGACAGAGACAATGAGCAGTTCTTC. Protein: CASSQDRDNEQFF. Looking up the rest from reference TRBV7-2 and TRBJ2-1 gives the full variable domain: GAGVSQSPSNKVTEKGKDVELRCDPISGHTALYWYRQSLGQGLEFLIYFQGNSAPDKSGLPSDRFSAERTGGSVSTLTIQRTQQEDSAVYLCASSQDRDNEQFFGPGTRLTVL.

The chain links TRBV7-8 to TRBJ1-5; the match to TRBD1 covers 7 bases. With 1 base clipped from V and 9 bases from J, the junction kept 6 bases outside the gene matches. CDR3 length equals 14 residues. The germline V gene has CDR1 SGHVS and CDR2 FQNEAQ. The CDR3 sequence is CASSLGQGLGPQHF. In nucleotides, the CDR3 is TGTGCCAGCAGCTTAGGACAGGGCCTTGGGCCCCAGCATTTT.

The V call is TRBV28, the J call TRBJ1-6; D not resolved. Germline loops: CDR1 MDHEN, CDR2 SYDVKM. With 5 bases removed from V and 8 bases from J, the gap between germline ends came to 7 bases. The CDR3 has 12 residues. The CDR3 region is CASSGIDSPLHF. CDR3 DNA: TGTGCCAGCAGTGGAATAGATTCACCCCTCCACTTT.

V and J are TRBV19 and TRBJ1-5; D gene ambiguous. The length of the CDR3 is 17 residues. The V gene's germline CDR1 is LNHDA and CDR2 SQIVND (reference sequence). V was shortened by 0 bases and J by 4 bases, with 16 bases between the two germline ends. CDR3 amino acids: CASSIDPGRRANQPQHF. The CDR3, as DNA: TGTGCCAGTAGTATAGACCCGGGCAGGAGGGCAAATCAGCCCCAGCATTTT.

The chain links TRBV30 to TRBJ2-1; TRBD2 matches 7 bases. J gave up 7 bases and V 0 bases, and 9 bases lay outside the gene matches. CDR1 is GTSNPN, CDR2 SVGIG, per germline (reference sequence). CDR3 length equals 15 residues. The CDR3 sequence is CAWSVRGLGINEQFF. The DNA of the CDR3 is TGTGCCTGGAGTGTACGTGGACTAGGGATTAATGAGCAGTTCTTC.

The V and J genes are TRBV18 and TRBJ2-1; 11 bases are shared with TRBD2. J gave up 9 bases and V 2 bases, and 12 bases lay outside the gene matches. Germline assignment: CDR1 KGHSH and CDR2 LQKENI. CDR3 length: 17 residues. This CDR3 reads CASSPGVAGGPSGEQFF. DNA of the CDR3: TGTGCCAGCTCACCAGGGGTAGCGGGAGGGCCGTCGGGTGAGCAGTTCTTC.

This clone is a singleton in its sample. The genes are TRBV9 and TRBJ1-5, with D perhaps TRBD1 (5 bases). V was cut by 6 bases and J by 5 bases, with 15 bases left in between. The CDR3 loop spans 14 amino acids. Germline V CDR1 and CDR2: SGDLS, YYNGEE. The CDR3 DNA reads TGTGCCAGCAACAACGGGGGAATCGATCAGCCCCAGCATTTT. It translates to CASNNGGIDQPQHF.

The chain has TRBV18 and TRBJ1-1; possible D gene TRBD1, 5 bases. With 0 bases removed from V and 0 bases from J, the gap between germline ends came to 8 bases. Germline CDR1 is KGHSH and CDR2 is LQKENI. The CDR3 runs 15 residues. The CDR3 spells CASSPPGLMNTEAFF. The DNA for the CDR3 is TGTGCCAGCTCACCACCGGGACTTATGAACACTGAAGCTTTCTTT.

This rearrangement joins TRBV30 to TRBJ2-1; D unclear. The CDR3 is 15 amino acids. V was pared by 2 bases and J by 4 bases, with 15 bases between. Per germline, CDR1 GTSNPN and CDR2 SVGIG (reference sequence). The CDR3: CAWSMALPGYNEQFF. The CDR3 DNA sequence: TGTGCCTGGAGTATGGCCCTGCCCGGGTACAATGAGCAGTTCTTC.